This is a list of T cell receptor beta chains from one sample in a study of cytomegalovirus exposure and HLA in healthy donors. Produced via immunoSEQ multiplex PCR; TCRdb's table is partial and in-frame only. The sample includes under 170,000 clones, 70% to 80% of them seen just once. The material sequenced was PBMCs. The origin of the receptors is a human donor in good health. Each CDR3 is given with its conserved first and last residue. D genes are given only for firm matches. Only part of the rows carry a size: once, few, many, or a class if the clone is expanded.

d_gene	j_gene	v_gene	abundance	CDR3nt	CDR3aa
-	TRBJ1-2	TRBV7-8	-	TGTGCCAGCAGCTTGGTACGAGGGAGGGACGTACACTATGGCTACACCTTC	CASSLVRGRDVHYGYTF
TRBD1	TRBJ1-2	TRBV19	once	TGTGCCTCAATCGGGGACAGGGATTATTATGGCTACACCTTC	CASIGDRDYYGYTF
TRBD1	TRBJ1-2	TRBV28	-	TGTGCCAGCAGTGCAGACTTGGGACAGCTTTACTATGGCTACACCTTC	CASSADLGQLYYGYTF
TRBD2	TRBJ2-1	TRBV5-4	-	TGTGCCAGCAGCTCTGGGAAAGCGGGAACCTACAATGAGCAGTTCTTC	CASSSGKAGTYNEQFF
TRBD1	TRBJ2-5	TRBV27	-	TGTGCCAGCAGTTCCCTACAGGGGGCCCTGGAGACCCAGTACTTC	CASSSLQGALETQYF
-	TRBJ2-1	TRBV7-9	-	TGTGCCAGCAGCTACGGCTCAAGGCGGATCCTCTACAATGAGCAGTTCTTC	CASSYGSRRILYNEQFF
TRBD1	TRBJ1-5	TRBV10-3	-	TGTGCCATCAGGGGGACAGGGAATCAGCCCCAGCATTTT	CAIRGTGNQPQHF
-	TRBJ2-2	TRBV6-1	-	TGTGCCAGCACCCCACTTCCCCGAAACACCGGGGAGCTGTTTTTT	CASTPLPRNTGELFF
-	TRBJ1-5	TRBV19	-	TGTGCCAGTAGAGGGGTAGACAATCAGCCCCAGCATTTT	CASRGVDNQPQHF
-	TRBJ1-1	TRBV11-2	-	TGTGCCAGCAGCACTTATACAGGAACCAACACTGAAGCTTTCTTT	CASSTYTGTNTEAFF
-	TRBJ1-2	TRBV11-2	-	TGTGCCAGCAGCTTAAAAGGGGAGAGGGGGATGTACACCTTC	CASSLKGERGMYTF
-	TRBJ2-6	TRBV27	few	TGTGCCAGCAGATTCGGGGTTGGGGCCAACGTCCTGACTTTC	CASRFGVGANVLTF
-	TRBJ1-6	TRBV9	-	TGTGCCAGCAGCGTAGTCGAGGGCCTTTCACCCCTCCACTTT	CASSVVEGLSPLHF
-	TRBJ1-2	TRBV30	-	TGTGCCTGGAGGAGGGGGTTGGGAGATCCTAACTATGGCTACACCTTC	CAWRRGLGDPNYGYTF
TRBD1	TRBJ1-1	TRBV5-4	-	TGTGCCAGCAGTTCCGGGACAGGGGTAACTGAAGCTTTCTTT	CASSSGTGVTEAFF
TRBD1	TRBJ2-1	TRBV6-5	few	TGTGCCAGCAGGGCCGACAGGGGGCTTGACGAGCAGTTCTTC	CASRADRGLDEQFF
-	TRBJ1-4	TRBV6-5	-	TGTGCCAGCAGTAAGGGACATACTAATGAAAAACTGTTTTTT	CASSKGHTNEKLFF
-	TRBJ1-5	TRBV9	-	TGTGCCAGCAGCGTGGGATCAGGAGGGACTTCACCTCACAATCAGCCCCAGCATTTT	CASSVGSGGTSPHNQPQHF
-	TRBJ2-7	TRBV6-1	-	TGTGCCAGCAGTGAAGCTCCCGACAGTTGGCCGTACTTC	CASSEAPDSWPYF
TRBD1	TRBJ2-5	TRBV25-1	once	TGTGCCAGCAGTGAATATAACAGGGGGCAGGAGACCCAGTACTTC	CASSEYNRGQETQYF
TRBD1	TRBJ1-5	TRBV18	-	TGTGCCAGCTCACTTTTTTCAGGGGGCGACGGCAATCAGCCCCAGCATTTT	CASSLFSGGDGNQPQHF
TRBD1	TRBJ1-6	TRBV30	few	TGTGCCTGGAAGAAAAAGGGACAGCATAATTCACCCCTCCACTTT	CAWKKKGQHNSPLHF